The 20 T cell receptor beta chains in this list originate from one sample, sequenced in a study of T cell changes during pregnancy in multiple sclerosis. Profiling relied on immunoSEQ multiplex PCR, and the TCRdb table lists in-frame clones only, not all of them. The sample has about 70,000 clones, roughly 94% seen once. Sequences were derived from peripheral blood, sampled in the third trimester of pregnancy. The receptors here all came from a female donor with multiple sclerosis, enrolled in a pregnancy study.

The chain uses TRBV9 and TRBJ2-1; D remains unclear. The CDR3 extends over 12 amino acids. The V end was cut by 2 bases, the J end by 9 bases, with 9 bases between. The germline gives CDR1 SGDLS, CDR2 YYNGEE. This chain's CDR3 is CASSVSAGEQFF. The CDR3 DNA reads TGTGCCAGCAGCGTTAGTGCCGGTGAGCAGTTCTTC.

This chain links TRBV19 with TRBJ1-6; 9 bases are shared with TRBD1. The junction had 10 bases not matched to a gene; V was cut back by 6 bases and J by 7 bases. Looked up from germline, CDR1 is LNHDA and CDR2 is SQIVND (reference sequence). CDR3 length: 16 amino acids. The DNA for the CDR3 is TGTGCCAGTAGCCCTCCCGGGACAGGGTACAATTCACCCCTCCACTTT. Protein product: CASSPPGTGYNSPLHF.

The chain links TRBV4-3 to TRBJ1-1; 7 nucleotides agree with TRBD1. This CDR3 is 16 amino acids long. With 0 bases clipped from V and 3 bases from J, the junction kept 7 bases outside the gene matches. CDR1 and CDR2 from the germline V gene are LGHNA and YSLEER. This CDR3 is CASSQDRARGDTEAFF. CDR3 nucleotides: TGCGCCAGCAGCCAAGATCGGGCCAGGGGGGACACTGAAGCTTTCTTT.

The rearrangement links TRBV5-6 to TRBJ1-2; TRBD1 is a possible D gene (6 bases). Germline values: CDR1 SGHDT, CDR2 YYEEEE. The ends were cut back, 4 bases at V and 6 bases at J, with 16 bases in the middle. The length of the CDR3 is 14 residues. CDR3 loop: CASSTGQPLNGYTF. The CDR3 DNA is TGTGCCAGCAGCACCGGACAGCCTCTTAATGGCTACACCTTC.

The J gene is TRBJ1-6, the V gene TRBV10-3, with D possibly being TRBD1 (5 bases). CDR1 is ENHRY and CDR2 is SYGVKD in the germline V gene. CDR3 length equals 14 residues. Trimming stripped 3 bases from V and 10 bases from J, with 13 bases between. The CDR3 here is CAISDGGDRSPLHF. The CDR3 region has the DNA TGTGCCATCAGTGACGGGGGGGATAGATCACCCCTCCACTTT.

The rearrangement joins TRBV19 to TRBJ1-1, with D possibly TRBD1 on 5 matching bases. V was cut by 1 base and J by 6 bases, with 9 bases left in between. The CDR3 is 13 residues long. Germline V gene lookup returns CDR1 LNHDA and CDR2 SQIVND (reference sequence). In DNA form, the CDR3 reads TGTGCCAGTAGTATAGCAGGGCTACCTGAAGCTTTCTTT. Translated, it gives CASSIAGLPEAFF.

The chain uses TRBV9 and TRBJ2-3, with D tentatively TRBD2 (7 bases). Germline V gene data show CDR1 as SGDLS and CDR2 as YYNGEE. The V gene lost 0 bases and the J gene lost 2 bases, with 25 bases spanning the gap. The CDR3 is 20 amino acids. CDR3 in DNA: TGTGCCAGCAGCGTAGACATTATGAGGGGGGGGGCCCGCCTCACAGATACGCAGTATTTT. Its protein is CASSVDIMRGGARLTDTQYF.

This clone was observed a handful of times. This chain connects TRBV4-3 to TRBJ2-1; D is possibly TRBD1 (6 bases). This CDR3 contains 16 residues. The V gene lost 3 bases and the J gene lost 1 base, with 13 bases spanning the gap. Germline assignment: CDR1 LGHNA and CDR2 YSLEER. CDR3 in DNA: TGCGCCAGCAGCCAGGGGTTAGGGGGATCCTACAATGAGCAGTTCTTC. Translation: CASSQGLGGSYNEQFF.

This chain links TRBV9 with TRBJ2-3; TRBD1 matches 7 bases. Germline-derived CDR1 and CDR2 are SGDLS and YYNGEE. Trimming took 2 bases from V and 6 from J; bases not matched to a gene: 9. The CDR3 length is 15 residues. CDR3 nucleotides: TGTGCCAGCAGCGTCACCGGGATCAGGGGGGATACGCAGTATTTT. It yields the protein CASSVTGIRGDTQYF.

This rearrangement joins TRBV7-2 to TRBJ2-1, with D tentatively TRBD2 (6 bases). The CDR3 totals 16 residues. Looked up from germline, CDR1 is SGHTA and CDR2 is FQGNSA. V lost 5 bases and J 2 bases, leaving 16 bases between the germline ends. The CDR3 sequence is CASSPRGGVTYNEQFF. The CDR3, as DNA: TGTGCCAGCAGCCCCCGGGGCGGGGTTACCTACAATGAGCAGTTCTTC.

The chain joins TRBV9 to TRBJ1-2; the D gene is possibly TRBD1 (6 bases). Trimming cost V 4 bases and J 4 bases, with 20 bases left between them. CDR1 is SGDLS, CDR2 YYNGEE, per germline. This CDR3 is 16 amino acids long. The CDR3 region has the DNA TGTGCCAGCAGCCACGGACAGCATACATCGACCTATGGCTACACCTTC. It encodes CASSHGQHTSTYGYTF.

The chain carries TRBV19 and TRBJ1-1, with TRBD1 matching 8 bases. CDR1 is LNHDA and CDR2 is SQIVND in the germline V gene (reference sequence). The junction had 17 bases not matched to a gene; V was cut back by 7 bases and J by 1 base. The CDR3 spans 18 residues. The CDR3 loop reads CASNSAPWTGSKNTEAFF. CDR3 DNA: TGTGCCAGTAATTCTGCTCCGTGGACAGGGAGCAAGAACACTGAAGCTTTCTTT.

CDR3 sequence: CASSSSKNTEAFF. The CDR3 bases are TGTGCCAGCAGCTCATCCAAGAACACTGAAGCTTTCTTT. This chain connects TRBV5-4 to TRBJ1-1, with D unclear. The ends were cut back, 3 bases at V and 1 base at J, with 7 bases in the middle. CDR1 and CDR2 from the germline V gene are SGHNT and YYREEE (reference sequence). CDR3 length: 13 amino acids.

This chain links TRBV27 with TRBJ2-7; 7 bases are a match to TRBD1. CDR3 length: 14 amino acids. With V trimmed by 10 bases and J by 2 bases, 11 bases remained unmatched. Germline CDR1 reads MNHEY; CDR2 reads SMNVEV (reference sequence). This chain's CDR3 is CATRVRDRPYEQYF. As DNA, the CDR3 is TGTGCCACCAGAGTCCGGGACAGACCCTACGAGCAGTACTTC.

V usage is TRBV11-3 and J usage is TRBJ2-1, with TRBD2 matching over 10 bases. This CDR3 region has 13 residues. J lost 8 bases, V lost 10 bases, and 8 bases had no gene match. Germline V lookup: CDR1 SGHNT, CDR2 YENEEA. The CDR3 here is CATRTSGPDEQFF. The CDR3 region has the DNA TGTGCCACTCGGACTAGCGGACCTGATGAGCAGTTCTTC.

The V and J genes are TRBV7-8 and TRBJ1-2; TRBD1 aligns across 10 bases. Losses at the gene ends were 0 bases for V and 3 bases for J; bases not matched to a gene: 7. CDR3 length equals 17 residues. CDR1 is SGHVS, CDR2 FQNEAQ, per germline. The CDR3 protein is CASSLAYLGQGDYGYTF. CDR3 coding DNA: TGTGCCAGCAGCTTAGCGTATCTCGGACAGGGGGACTATGGCTACACCTTC.

This chain connects TRBV18 to TRBJ2-7; D may be TRBD2 (6 bases). The V gene's germline CDR1 is KGHSH and CDR2 LQKENI. The germline V and J ends were trimmed by 4 bases and 0 bases, with 16 bases remaining between them. The CDR3 has 16 residues. The CDR3 DNA reads as TGTGCCAGCTCACTGGGACTGACGGGATCCTCCTACGAGCAGTACTTC. Its protein product is CASSLGLTGSSYEQYF.

The genes are TRBV7-3 and TRBJ2-3; the D gene is possibly TRBD2 (7 bases). V lost 6 bases, J lost 6 bases, and 13 bases lay in between. CDR1 is SGHTA, CDR2 FQGTGA, per germline. This CDR3 contains 13 residues. CDR3 residues: CASRRGGHDTQYF. CDR3 in DNA: TGTGCCAGCAGGAGGGGGGGCCACGATACGCAGTATTTT.

The gene calls are TRBV4-2 and TRBJ2-1; the match to TRBD1 covers 9 bases. This CDR3 is 15 amino acids long. V lost 3 bases, J lost 5 bases, and 5 bases stayed unmatched. Germline CDR1 LGHNA, CDR2 YNFKEQ. CDR3 bases: TGTGCCAGCAGCCAGCGGGACAGGGTAAACAATGAGCAGTTCTTC. Encoded protein: CASSQRDRVNNEQFF.

This chain joins TRBV19 and TRBJ1-1; 7 bases agree with TRBD1. CDR1 is LNHDA, CDR2 SQIVND, per germline (reference sequence). The CDR3 consists of 13 residues. Trimming removed 5 bases from V and 4 bases from J; junction bases left unmatched: 4. CDR3 DNA: TGTGCCAGTAGTTCGCAGGGGGGCACTGAAGCTTTCTTT. Translation gives CASSSQGGTEAFF.